These T cell receptor beta chains were read from a single sample in a study of lymphopenia after photon versus proton radiotherapy. TCRdb keeps only in-frame clones here, not all; method: immunoSEQ multiplex PCR. The data contain thousands of clones, roughly four fifths of them singletons. Here the sequenced sample was peripheral blood, taken from a patient treated with photon-based radiotherapy. Every receptor here comes from a man aged 30 to 39 with gastric cancer. CDR3s leave out the opening cysteine and the closing phenylalanine or tryptophan. Each record gives: J gene, V gene, D gene, CDR3 protein. A D gene is named only where the DNA matches it firmly.

j_gene: TRBJ2-1
v_gene: TRBV2
d_gene: NA
CDR3aa: ATRLGLNNEQF

j_gene: TRBJ1-1
v_gene: TRBV9
d_gene: NA
CDR3aa: ASSVRGQGEAF

j_gene: TRBJ2-3
v_gene: TRBV11-2
d_gene: TRBD2
CDR3aa: ASSLERGGTDTQY

j_gene: TRBJ2-7
v_gene: TRBV28
d_gene: NA
CDR3aa: ASSSPATYEQY

j_gene: TRBJ2-3
v_gene: TRBV4-1
d_gene: NA
CDR3aa: ASSQDETQY

j_gene: TRBJ1-1
v_gene: TRBV6-1
d_gene: TRBD1
CDR3aa: ASSGGPDRVGTEAF

j_gene: TRBJ2-7
v_gene: TRBV9
d_gene: TRBD2
CDR3aa: ASSPRGGSGGEQY

j_gene: TRBJ1-2
v_gene: TRBV6-5
d_gene: TRBD1
CDR3aa: ASSIIGQGNYGYT

j_gene: TRBJ2-2
v_gene: TRBV5-5
d_gene: NA
CDR3aa: ASSLKSFTGELF

j_gene: TRBJ1-3
v_gene: TRBV28
d_gene: NA
CDR3aa: ASSELRVSSGNTIY

j_gene: TRBJ2-1
v_gene: TRBV7-3
d_gene: NA
CDR3aa: ASSLSSDFSYNEQF

j_gene: TRBJ1-6
v_gene: TRBV7-9
d_gene: TRBD1
CDR3aa: ASSSLIGTDYNSPLH

j_gene: TRBJ1-2
v_gene: TRBV2
d_gene: NA
CDR3aa: ASSLSGNYGYT

j_gene: TRBJ1-1
v_gene: TRBV14
d_gene: TRBD1
CDR3aa: ASSRTGANTEAF

j_gene: TRBJ1-2
v_gene: TRBV5-1
d_gene: TRBD1
CDR3aa: ASSLGTGNYGYT

j_gene: TRBJ2-7
v_gene: TRBV4-1
d_gene: NA
CDR3aa: ASSPDGYEQY

j_gene: TRBJ2-3
v_gene: TRBV2
d_gene: TRBD2
CDR3aa: ASSESSGGIADTQY

j_gene: TRBJ1-6
v_gene: TRBV27
d_gene: NA
CDR3aa: ASSLSAETSPLH

j_gene: TRBJ1-3
v_gene: TRBV5-4
d_gene: NA
CDR3aa: ASSRDRKNSGNTIY

j_gene: TRBJ2-1
v_gene: TRBV11-3
d_gene: NA
CDR3aa: ASTVAWRGHDEQF

j_gene: TRBJ2-7
v_gene: TRBV27
d_gene: NA
CDR3aa: ASSPRRQEYEQY

j_gene: TRBJ1-4
v_gene: TRBV4-2
d_gene: NA
CDR3aa: ASSQEDLEKLF

j_gene: TRBJ1-5
v_gene: TRBV5-6
d_gene: NA
CDR3aa: ASSLQGLTNQPQH

j_gene: TRBJ2-7
v_gene: TRBV5-1
d_gene: TRBD1
CDR3aa: ASSLGGGQGANYEQY

j_gene: TRBJ2-2
v_gene: TRBV5-8
d_gene: TRBD1
CDR3aa: ASSRTGGARTNTGELF

j_gene: TRBJ2-2
v_gene: TRBV11-3
d_gene: NA
CDR3aa: ASSQAANTGELF

j_gene: TRBJ1-2
v_gene: TRBV7-3
d_gene: NA
CDR3aa: ASSPGPDYGYT

j_gene: TRBJ2-5
v_gene: TRBV7-9
d_gene: NA
CDR3aa: ASSAGEGGIETQY

j_gene: TRBJ2-6
v_gene: TRBV7-8
d_gene: NA
CDR3aa: ASRRDRPLSGANVLT

j_gene: TRBJ2-6
v_gene: TRBV7-2
d_gene: NA
CDR3aa: ASSRGSGANVLT

j_gene: TRBJ2-7
v_gene: TRBV10-1
d_gene: NA
CDR3aa: ASSEAGRRYEQY

j_gene: TRBJ1-5
v_gene: TRBV6-5
d_gene: NA
CDR3aa: ASSATQGPDQPQH

j_gene: TRBJ1-2
v_gene: TRBV29-1
d_gene: NA
CDR3aa: SVLGGGIVKDYGYT